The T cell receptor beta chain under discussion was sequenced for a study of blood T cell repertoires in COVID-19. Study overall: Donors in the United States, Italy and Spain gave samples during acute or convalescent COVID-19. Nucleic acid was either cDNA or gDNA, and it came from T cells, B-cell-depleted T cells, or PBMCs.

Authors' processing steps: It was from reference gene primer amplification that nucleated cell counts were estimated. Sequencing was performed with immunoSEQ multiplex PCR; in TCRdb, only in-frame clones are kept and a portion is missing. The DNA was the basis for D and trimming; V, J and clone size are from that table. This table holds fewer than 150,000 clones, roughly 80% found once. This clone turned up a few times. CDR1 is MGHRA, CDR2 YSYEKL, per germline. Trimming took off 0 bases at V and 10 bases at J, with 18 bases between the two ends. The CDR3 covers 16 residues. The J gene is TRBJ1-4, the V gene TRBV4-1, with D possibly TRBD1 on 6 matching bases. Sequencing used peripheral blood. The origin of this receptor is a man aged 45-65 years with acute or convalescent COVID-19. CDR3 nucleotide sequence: TGCGCCAGCAGCCAAGATTTGCGACAGGCTAGAGGAAAACTGTTTTTT. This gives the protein CASSQDLRQARGKLFF.